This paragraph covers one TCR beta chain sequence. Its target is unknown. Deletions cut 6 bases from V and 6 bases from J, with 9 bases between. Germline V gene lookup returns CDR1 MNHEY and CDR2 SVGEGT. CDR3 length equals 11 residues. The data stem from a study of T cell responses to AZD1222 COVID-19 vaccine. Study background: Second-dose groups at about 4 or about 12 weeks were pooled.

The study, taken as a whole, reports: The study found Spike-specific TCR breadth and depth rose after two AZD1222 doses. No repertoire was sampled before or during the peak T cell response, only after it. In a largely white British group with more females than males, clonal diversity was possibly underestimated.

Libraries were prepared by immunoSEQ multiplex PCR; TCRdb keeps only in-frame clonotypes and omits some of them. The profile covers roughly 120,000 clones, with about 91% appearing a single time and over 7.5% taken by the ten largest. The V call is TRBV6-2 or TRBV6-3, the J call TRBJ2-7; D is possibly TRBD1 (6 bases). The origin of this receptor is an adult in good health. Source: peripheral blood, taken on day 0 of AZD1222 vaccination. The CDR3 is CASSRRGEQYF. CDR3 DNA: TGTGCCAGCAGCCGCAGGGGCGAGCAGTACTTC.